This entry concerns a single T cell receptor beta chain. The germline V gene has CDR1 SGDLS and CDR2 YYNGEE. This CDR3 is built from 14 residues. Trimming took 4 bases from V and 8 from J, leaving 16 bases between them. Following RNA extraction, reverse transcription yielded cDNA that acted as the sequencing template. Profiled with immunoSEQ multiplex PCR; TCRdb holds only in-frame clones, not every one. This sample has some 190,000 clones, with approximately 57% found just once. The data are from a study of CD8+ T cells in alopecia areata. About the research overall: Treatment with tofacitinib (6 to 18 months) was followed by 6 months off drug.

Treatment described: oral pan-JAK inhibitor, 5-10 mg twice daily. V is TRBV9 and J is TRBJ2-4; maybe TRBD1 (6 bases). The material sequenced was CD4+ T cells sorted from blood, taken at week 24, from a patient treated with tofacitinib. This sequence originates from a human donor with alopecia areata. CDR3 sequence: CASSSGVPEDIQYF. CDR3 coding DNA: TGTGCCAGCAGCTCAGGGGTTCCTGAGGACATTCAGTACTTC.